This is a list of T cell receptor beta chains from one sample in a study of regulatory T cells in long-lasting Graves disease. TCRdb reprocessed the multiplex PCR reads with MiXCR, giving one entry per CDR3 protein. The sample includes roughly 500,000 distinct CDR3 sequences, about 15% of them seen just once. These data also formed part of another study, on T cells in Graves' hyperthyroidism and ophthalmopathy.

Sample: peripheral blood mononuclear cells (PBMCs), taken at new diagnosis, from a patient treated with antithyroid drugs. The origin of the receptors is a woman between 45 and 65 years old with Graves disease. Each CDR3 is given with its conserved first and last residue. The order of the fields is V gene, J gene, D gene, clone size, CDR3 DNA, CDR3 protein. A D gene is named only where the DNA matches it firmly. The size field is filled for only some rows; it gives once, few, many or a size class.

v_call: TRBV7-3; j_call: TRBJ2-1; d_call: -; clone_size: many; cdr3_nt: TGTGCCAGCGCTCGGGGAGGGGACAAATACAATGAGCAGTTCTTC; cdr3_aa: CASARGGDKYNEQFF
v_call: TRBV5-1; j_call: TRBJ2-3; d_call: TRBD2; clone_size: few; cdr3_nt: TGCGCCAGCAGCTCGGGTACGACTAGCGGGATTCTTGATACGCAGTATTTT; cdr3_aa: CASSSGTTSGILDTQYF
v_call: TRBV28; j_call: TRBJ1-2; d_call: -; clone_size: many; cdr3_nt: TGTGCCAGCAGTCTCCAAGGAGGGGACTATGGCTACACCTTC; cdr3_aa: CASSLQGGDYGYTF
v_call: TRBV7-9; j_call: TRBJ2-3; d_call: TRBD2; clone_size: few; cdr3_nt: TGTGCCAGCAGCCCGGAGCTTATAAATAGCGGGAGTGCAGGAGATACGCAGTATTTT; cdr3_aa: CASSPELINSGSAGDTQYF
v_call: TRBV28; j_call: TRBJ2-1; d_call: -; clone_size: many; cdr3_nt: TGTGCCAGCAGTTTACCTAGAGTTCTAGCCGACCGCTCCTACAATGAGCAGTTCTTC; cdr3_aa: CASSLPRVLADRSYNEQFF
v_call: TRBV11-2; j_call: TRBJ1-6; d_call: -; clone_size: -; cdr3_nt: TGTGCCAGCAGCTCCCGACGGAGTGGAGATTCACCCCTCCACTTT; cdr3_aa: CASSSRRSGDSPLHF
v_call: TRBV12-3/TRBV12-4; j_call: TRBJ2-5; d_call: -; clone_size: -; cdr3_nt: TGTGCCAGCACCCCGGGACTGAGAGAGACCCAGTACTTC; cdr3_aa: CASTPGLRETQYF
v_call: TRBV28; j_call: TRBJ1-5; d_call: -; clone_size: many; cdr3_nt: TGTGCCTCTTGGTCGGGCCTCTATAGCAATCAGCCCCAGCATTTT; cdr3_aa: CASWSGLYSNQPQHF
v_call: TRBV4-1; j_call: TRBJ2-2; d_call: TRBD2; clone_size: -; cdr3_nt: TGCGCCAGCAGCCAAGAAGCGGGAGGGGCCGGGGAGCTGTTTTTT; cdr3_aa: CASSQEAGGAGELFF
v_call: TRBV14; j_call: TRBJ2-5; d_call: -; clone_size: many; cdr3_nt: TGTGCCAGCAGCCAGCTTATAGGGACCCAGTACTTC; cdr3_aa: CASSQLIGTQYF
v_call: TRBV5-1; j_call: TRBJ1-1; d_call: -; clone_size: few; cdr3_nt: TGCGCCAGCAGCTTGGCCCGGACACAGAACACTGAAGCTTTCTTT; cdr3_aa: CASSLARTQNTEAFF
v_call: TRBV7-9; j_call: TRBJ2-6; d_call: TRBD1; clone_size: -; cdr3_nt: TGTGCCAGCAGCGACGGACAGGGGGACGCTGGGGCCAACGTCCTGACTTTC; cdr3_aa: CASSDGQGDAGANVLTF
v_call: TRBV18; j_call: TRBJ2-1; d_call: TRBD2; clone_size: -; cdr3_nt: TGTGCCAGCTCAATCGGGACTAGCGGGAGGAATGAGCAGTTCTTC; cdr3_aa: CASSIGTSGRNEQFF
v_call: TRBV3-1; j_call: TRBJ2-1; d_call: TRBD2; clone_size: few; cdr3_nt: TGTGCCGGCAGCCAAACTAGCGGGGGTCGCAATGAGCAGTTCTTC; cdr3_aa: CAGSQTSGGRNEQFF
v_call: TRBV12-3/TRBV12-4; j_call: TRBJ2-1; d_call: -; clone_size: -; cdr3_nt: TGTGCCAGCAGTTACAGGGCTGTGAACAATGAGCAGTTCTTC; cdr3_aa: CASSYRAVNNEQFF
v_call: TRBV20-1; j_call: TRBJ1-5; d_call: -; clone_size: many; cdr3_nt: TGCAGTGCTAGAGGCGAGGCGGCGGGGAGTCAGCCCCAGCATTTT; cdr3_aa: CSARGEAAGSQPQHF
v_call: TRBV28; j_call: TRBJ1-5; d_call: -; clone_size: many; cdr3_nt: TGTGCCAGCACCTCAGGAGGGGCACCCAATCAGCCCCAGCATTTT; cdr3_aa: CASTSGGAPNQPQHF
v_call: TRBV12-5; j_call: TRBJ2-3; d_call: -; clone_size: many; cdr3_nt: TGTGCTAGTGGTTTCGGAGGAGCAGATACGCAGTATTTT; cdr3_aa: CASGFGGADTQYF
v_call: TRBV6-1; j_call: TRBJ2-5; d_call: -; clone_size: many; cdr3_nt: TGTGCCAGCAGTGTACGGGACAAAGAGACCCAGTACTTC; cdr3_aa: CASSVRDKETQYF
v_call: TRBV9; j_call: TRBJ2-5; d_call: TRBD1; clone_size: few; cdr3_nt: TGTGCCAGCAGCGCCGAGGGGACAGGAGGTCTCCAAGAGACCCAGTACTTC; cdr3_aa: CASSAEGTGGLQETQYF
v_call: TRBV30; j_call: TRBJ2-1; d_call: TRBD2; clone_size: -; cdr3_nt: TGTGCCTGGGCGGGACTAGCGGAGTTCTCCTACAATGAGCAGTTCTTC; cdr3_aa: CAWAGLAEFSYNEQFF
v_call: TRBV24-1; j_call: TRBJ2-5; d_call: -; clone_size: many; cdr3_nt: TGTGCCACCAGTGATCGGAGCAGCCAAGAGACCCAGTACTTC; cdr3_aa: CATSDRSSQETQYF
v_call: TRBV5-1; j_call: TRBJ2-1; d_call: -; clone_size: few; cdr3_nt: TGCGCCAGCAGCCACCCCGCGGGTACGAATGAGCAGTTCTTC; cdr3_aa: CASSHPAGTNEQFF
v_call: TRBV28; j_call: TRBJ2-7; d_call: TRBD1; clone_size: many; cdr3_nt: TGTGCCAGCAGTTTCAACGTGGGGGACAGCCGCTACTCCTACGAGCAGTACTTC; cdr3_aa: CASSFNVGDSRYSYEQYF
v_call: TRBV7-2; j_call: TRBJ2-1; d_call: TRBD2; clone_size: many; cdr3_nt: TGTGCCAGCAGCTTAGACCAGCGGGAGAGTTATGAGCAGTTCTTC; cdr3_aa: CASSLDQRESYEQFF
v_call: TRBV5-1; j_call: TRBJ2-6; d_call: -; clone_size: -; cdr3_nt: TGCGCCAGCAGCTTCGGGACTTCTGGGGCCAACGTCCTGACTTTC; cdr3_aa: CASSFGTSGANVLTF
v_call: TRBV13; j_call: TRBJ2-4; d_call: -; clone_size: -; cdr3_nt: TGTGCCAGCAGCTTATTCGAGTCCAGCCAAAACATTCAGTACTTC; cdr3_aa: CASSLFESSQNIQYF
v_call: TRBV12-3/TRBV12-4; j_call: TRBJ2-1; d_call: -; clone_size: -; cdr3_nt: TGTGCCAGCAGTTTACATCCCATCCGGGAGCAGTTCTTC; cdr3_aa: CASSLHPIREQFF
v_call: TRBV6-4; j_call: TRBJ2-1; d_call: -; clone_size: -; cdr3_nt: TGTGCCAGCAGTGACTCAGCTAGCCAGGGCAATGAGCAGTTCTTC; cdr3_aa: CASSDSASQGNEQFF
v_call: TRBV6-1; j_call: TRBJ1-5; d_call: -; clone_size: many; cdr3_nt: TGTGCCAGCAGTGCACAGGGAGTTGGCAATCAGCCCCAGCATTTT; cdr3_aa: CASSAQGVGNQPQHF
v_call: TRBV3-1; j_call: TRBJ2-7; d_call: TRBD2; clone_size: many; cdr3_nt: TGTGCCAGCAGCCAGGATACCGGGACTAGCGCAGACGAGCAGTACTTC; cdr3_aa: CASSQDTGTSADEQYF
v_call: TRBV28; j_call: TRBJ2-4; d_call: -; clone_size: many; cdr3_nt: TGTGCCAGCAGTTCCCTAAGGCAGGGACTAGCCAAAAACATTCAGTACTTC; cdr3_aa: CASSSLRQGLAKNIQYF
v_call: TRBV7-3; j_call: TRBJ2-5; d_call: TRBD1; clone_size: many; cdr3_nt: TGTGCCAGCAGCCCCACTGGACAGGGGACACAAGAGACCCAGTACTTC; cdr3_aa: CASSPTGQGTQETQYF
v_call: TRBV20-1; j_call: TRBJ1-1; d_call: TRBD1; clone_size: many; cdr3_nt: TGCAGTGCCTGGGACAGGGGGGATACTGAAGCTTTCTTT; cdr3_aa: CSAWDRGDTEAFF
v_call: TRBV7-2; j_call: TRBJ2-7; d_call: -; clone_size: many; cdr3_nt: TGTGCCAGCAGCTTATTTGGCAGACAGAAGTACTTC; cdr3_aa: CASSLFGRQKYF
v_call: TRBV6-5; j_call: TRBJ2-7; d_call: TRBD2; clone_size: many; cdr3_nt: TGTGCCAGCAGTTACAAAGCGGAAGCGGGAGGGTACGAGCAGTACTTC; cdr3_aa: CASSYKAEAGGYEQYF
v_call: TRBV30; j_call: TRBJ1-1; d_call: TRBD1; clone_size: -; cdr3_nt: TGTGCCAGTACAGGGGGGAACACTGAAGCTTTCTTT; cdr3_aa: CASTGGNTEAFF
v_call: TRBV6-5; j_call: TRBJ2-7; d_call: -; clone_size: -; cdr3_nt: TGTGCCAGCAGTTACTCTGCGGGACTGTCCTACGAGCAGTACTTC; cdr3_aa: CASSYSAGLSYEQYF
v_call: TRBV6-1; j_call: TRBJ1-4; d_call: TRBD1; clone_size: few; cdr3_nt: TGTGCCAGCCTCCCCTGGACAGGGACTAATGAAAAACTGTTTTTT; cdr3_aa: CASLPWTGTNEKLFF
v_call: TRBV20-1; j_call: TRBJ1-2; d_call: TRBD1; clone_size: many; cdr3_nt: TGCAGTGCCCGGACAGGGGGCGACTATGGCTACACCTTC; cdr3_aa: CSARTGGDYGYTF
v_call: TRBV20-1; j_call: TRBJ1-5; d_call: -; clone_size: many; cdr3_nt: TGCAGTGCTAGAGGGAGTGGCAATCAGCCCCAGCATTTT; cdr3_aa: CSARGSGNQPQHF
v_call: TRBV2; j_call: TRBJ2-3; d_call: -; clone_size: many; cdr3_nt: TGTGCCAGCGTCAGCCCCGGGGCCGATACGCAGTATTTT; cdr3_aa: CASVSPGADTQYF